This TCR beta chain was captured in a study of regulatory T cells in long-lasting Graves disease. Overall study findings and caveats: Comparison showed that persistent patients shared more public clonotypes (roughly 2,500) than new patients (966).

Arm-PCR with iRepertoire HTBI primers amplified the CDR3 regions for these TCR beta libraries. One entry per CDR3 protein, called by TCRdb with MiXCR from the multiplex PCR reads. The sample includes 400,000 to 500,000 distinct CDR3 sequences, 14% seen only once; the top ten take roughly a sixth. A word on this clonotype: What it binds is unknown.

Time point here: newly diagnosed GD, antithyroid drugs for less than 3 months. The TCR library used RNA extracted from PBMCs. The data also belong to a second study, concerning T cells in Graves' hyperthyroidism and ophthalmopathy. In that study: The blood repertoire included most of the expanded thyroid clonotypes above 0.001.

This TCR was sampled from a woman in her 50s with Graves disease. Specimen: peripheral blood mononuclear cells (PBMCs), collected at new diagnosis, from a patient treated with antithyroid drugs.

CDR3: CASSVGLALGIQYF. The CDR3, as DNA: TGTGCCAGCAGCGTGGGACTAGCACTCGGCATTCAGTACTTC. The rearrangement links TRBV9 to TRBJ2-4; 9 bases align to TRBD2. In germline, CDR1 is SGDLS, CDR2 YYNGEE. CDR3 length: 14 amino acids. J gave up 9 bases and V 2 bases, and 6 bases lay outside the gene matches.